The following is a T cell receptor (beta chain) sequence with its context. Its antigen is not identified. The data are from a study of CD8 T cells in ankylosing spondylitis. Regarding the study as a whole: Those disease-linked clones were CD8+; they were also relatively rare in peripheral blood.

V was pared by 0 bases and J by 2 bases, with 11 bases between. In germline, CDR1 is SGHRS, CDR2 YFSETQ. This CDR3 has 16 residues. Researchers built TCR beta libraries using quantitative 5'-RACE with molecular barcodes. TCRdb analysed the 5' RACE reads with MiXCR anew, one entry per CDR3 protein. The sample records about 130,000 distinct CDR3 sequences, about 7.3% being singletons. This TCR was recovered from a female donor with ankylosing spondylitis or in good health (not recorded which). Sequencing was carried out using blood, either unsorted or a sorted T cell fraction (not recorded which). The J gene is TRBJ2-2, the V gene TRBV5-1; TRBD2 might be the D (5 bases). CDR3 DNA: TGCGCCAGCAGCTTGGCCTCGCGGGTCAACACCGGGGAGCTGTTTTTT. Its translation is CASSLASRVNTGELFF.